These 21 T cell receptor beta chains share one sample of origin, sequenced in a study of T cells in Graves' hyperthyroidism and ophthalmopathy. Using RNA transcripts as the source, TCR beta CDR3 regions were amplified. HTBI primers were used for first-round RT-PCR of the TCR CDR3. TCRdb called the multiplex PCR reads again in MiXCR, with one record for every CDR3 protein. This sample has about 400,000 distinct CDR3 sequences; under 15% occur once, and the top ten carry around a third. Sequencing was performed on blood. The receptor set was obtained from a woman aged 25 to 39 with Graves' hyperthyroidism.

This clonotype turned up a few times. The CDR3 protein is CASSIDRRGTEAFF. CDR3 in DNA: TGTGCCAGTAGTATTGACAGGCGGGGTACTGAAGCTTTCTTT. V and J are TRBV19 and TRBJ1-1, with a weak D call TRBD1 (6 bases). This CDR3 spans 14 amino acids. Germline CDR1 LNHDA, CDR2 SQIVND (reference sequence). The V end was cut by 3 bases, the J end by 5 bases, with 13 bases between.

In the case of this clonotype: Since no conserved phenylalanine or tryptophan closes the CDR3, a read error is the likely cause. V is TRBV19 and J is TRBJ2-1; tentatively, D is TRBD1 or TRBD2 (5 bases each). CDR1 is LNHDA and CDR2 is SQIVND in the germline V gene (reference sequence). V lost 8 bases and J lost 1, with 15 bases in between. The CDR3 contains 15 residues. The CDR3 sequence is CASGRDPPSYNEQFL. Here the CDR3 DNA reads TGTGCCAGTGGCCGGGACCCACCTTCCTACAATGAGCAGTTCCTC.

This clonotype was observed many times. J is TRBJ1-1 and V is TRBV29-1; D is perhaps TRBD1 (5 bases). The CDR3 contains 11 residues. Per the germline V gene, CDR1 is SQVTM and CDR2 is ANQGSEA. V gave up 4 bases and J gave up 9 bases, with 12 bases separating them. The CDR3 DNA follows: TGCAGCGTTGTAGGTGGGGCGCAAGCTTTCTTT. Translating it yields CSVVGGAQAFF. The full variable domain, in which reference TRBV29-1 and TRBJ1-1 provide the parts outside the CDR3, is SAVISQKPSRDICQRGTSLTIQCQVDSQVTMMFWYRQQPGQSLTLIATANQGSEATYESGFVIDKFPISRPNLTFSTLTVSNMSPEDSSIYLCSVVGGAQAFFGQGTRLTVV.

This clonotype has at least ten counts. The CDR3 nucleotides read TGTGCCAGCAGCTTGGGGGGGAGGGCCGACACAGATACGCAGTATTTT. Protein: CASSLGGRADTDTQYF. The genes are TRBV5-5 and TRBJ2-3, with 7 bases matching TRBD2. This CDR3 spans 16 amino acids. V dropped 0 bases and J dropped 2; count of bases not matched to a gene: 6. Germline V lookup: CDR1 SGHKS, CDR2 YYEKEE (reference sequence).

The CDR3 sequence: CSARGLAGVHSYEQYF. CDR3 sequence (DNA): TGCAGTGCTAGAGGACTAGCGGGAGTTCATTCCTACGAGCAGTACTTC. The genes are TRBV20-1 and TRBJ2-7, with 12 bases aligning to TRBD2. This CDR3 region has 16 residues. Per germline, CDR1 DFQATT and CDR2 SNEGSKA (reference sequence). V was clipped by 1 base and J by 1 base; unmatched bases: 5.

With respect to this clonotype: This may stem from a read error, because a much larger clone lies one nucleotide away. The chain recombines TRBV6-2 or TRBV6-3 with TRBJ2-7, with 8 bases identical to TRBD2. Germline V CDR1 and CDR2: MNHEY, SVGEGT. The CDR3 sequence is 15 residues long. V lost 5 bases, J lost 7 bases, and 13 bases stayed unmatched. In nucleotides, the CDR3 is TGTGCCAGCAGTGGACACCCGGGACTAGTCAATGAGCAGTACTTC. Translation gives CASSGHPGLVNEQYF.

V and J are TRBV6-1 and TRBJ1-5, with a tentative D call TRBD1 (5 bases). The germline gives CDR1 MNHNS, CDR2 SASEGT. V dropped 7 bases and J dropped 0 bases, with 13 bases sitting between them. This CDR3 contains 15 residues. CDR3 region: CASKRGPNSNQPQHF. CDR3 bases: TGTGCCAGCAAACGGGGCCCTAATAGCAATCAGCCCCAGCATTTT.

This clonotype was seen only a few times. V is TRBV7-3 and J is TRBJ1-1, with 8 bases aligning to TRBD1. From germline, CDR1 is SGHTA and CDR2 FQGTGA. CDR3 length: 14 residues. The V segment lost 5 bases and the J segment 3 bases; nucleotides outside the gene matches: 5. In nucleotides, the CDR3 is TGTGCCAGCAGCCGGACAGGGTGGGACACTGAAGCTTTCTTT. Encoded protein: CASSRTGWDTEAFF.

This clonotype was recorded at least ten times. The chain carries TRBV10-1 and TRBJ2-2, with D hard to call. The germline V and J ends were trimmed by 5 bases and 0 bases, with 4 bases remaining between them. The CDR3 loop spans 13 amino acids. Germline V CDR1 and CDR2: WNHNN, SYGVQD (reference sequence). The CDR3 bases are TGCGCCAGCAGTATACCGAACACCGGGGAGCTGTTTTTT. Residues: CASSIPNTGELFF.

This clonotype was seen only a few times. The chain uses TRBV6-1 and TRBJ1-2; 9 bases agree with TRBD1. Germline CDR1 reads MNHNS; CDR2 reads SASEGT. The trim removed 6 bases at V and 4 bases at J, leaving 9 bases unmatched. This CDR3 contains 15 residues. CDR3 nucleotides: TGTGCCAGCAGGCCGGGACAGGGTTCGACCTATGGCTACACCTTC. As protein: CASRPGQGSTYGYTF.

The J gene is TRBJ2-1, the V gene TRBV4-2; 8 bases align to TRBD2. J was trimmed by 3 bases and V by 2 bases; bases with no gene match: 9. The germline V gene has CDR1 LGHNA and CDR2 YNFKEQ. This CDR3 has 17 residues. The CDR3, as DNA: TGTGCCAGCAGCCAACTTACGACTAGCGAATTCTACAATGAGCAGTTCTTC. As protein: CASSQLTTSEFYNEQFF.

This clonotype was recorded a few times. CDR3 DNA: TGTGCCAGCAGCTCCATGAGTTATAGCAATCAGCCCCAGCATTTT. Encoded protein: CASSSMSYSNQPQHF. This chain links TRBV7-8 with TRBJ1-5; no reliable D call. There are 15 residues in the CDR3. Trimming shortened V by 4 bases and J by 0 bases, and 10 bases separated the two germline ends. From germline, CDR1 is SGHVS and CDR2 FQNEAQ. Complete variable domain (other parts from reference TRBV7-8 and TRBJ1-5): GAGVSQSPRYKVAKRGQDVALRCDPISGHVSLFWYQQALGQGPEFLTYFQNEAQLDKSGLPSDRFFAERPEGSVSTLKIQRTQQEDSAVYLCASSSMSYSNQPQHFGDGTRLSIL.

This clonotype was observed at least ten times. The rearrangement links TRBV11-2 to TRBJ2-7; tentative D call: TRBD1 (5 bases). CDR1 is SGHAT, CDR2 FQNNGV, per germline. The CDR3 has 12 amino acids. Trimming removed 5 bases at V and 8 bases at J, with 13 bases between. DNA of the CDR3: TGTGCCAGCAGCCGAAGCGCAGGGAAGCAGTACTTC. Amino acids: CASSRSAGKQYF.

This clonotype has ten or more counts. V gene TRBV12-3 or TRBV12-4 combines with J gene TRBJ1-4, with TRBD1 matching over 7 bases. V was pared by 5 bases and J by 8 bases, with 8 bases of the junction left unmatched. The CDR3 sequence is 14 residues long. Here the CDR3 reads CASSSWTGREKLFF. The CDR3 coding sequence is TGTGCCAGCAGTAGCTGGACAGGCCGGGAAAAACTGTTTTTT.

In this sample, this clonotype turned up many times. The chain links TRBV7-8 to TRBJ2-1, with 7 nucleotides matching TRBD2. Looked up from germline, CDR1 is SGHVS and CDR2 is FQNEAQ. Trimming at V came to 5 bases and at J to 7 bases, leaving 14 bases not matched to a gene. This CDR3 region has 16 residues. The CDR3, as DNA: TGTGCCAGCAGCAACCCCGAGACTAGCAGACAGAATGAGCAGTTCTTC. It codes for CASSNPETSRQNEQFF.

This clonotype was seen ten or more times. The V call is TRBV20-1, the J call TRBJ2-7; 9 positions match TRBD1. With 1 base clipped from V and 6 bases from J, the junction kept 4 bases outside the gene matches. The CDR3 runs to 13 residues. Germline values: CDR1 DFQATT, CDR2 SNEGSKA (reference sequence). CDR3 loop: CSARGDRDAEQYF. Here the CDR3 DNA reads TGCAGTGCTAGAGGGGACAGGGACGCCGAGCAGTACTTC.

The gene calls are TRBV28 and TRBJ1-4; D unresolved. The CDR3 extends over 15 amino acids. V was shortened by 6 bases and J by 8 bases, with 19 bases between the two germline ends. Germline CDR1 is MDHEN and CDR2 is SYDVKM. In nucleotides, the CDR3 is TGTGCCAGCAGCGAAACGGTGTGGATAGGGGAAAAACTGTTTTTT. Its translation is CASSETVWIGEKLFF.

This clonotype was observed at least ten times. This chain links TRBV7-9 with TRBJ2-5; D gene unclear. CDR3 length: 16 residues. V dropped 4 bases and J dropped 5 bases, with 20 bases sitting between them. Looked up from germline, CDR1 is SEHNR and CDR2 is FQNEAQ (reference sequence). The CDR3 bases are TGTGCCAGCAGCTCTGCCCAGGCCCCGATAGGGGAGACCCAGTACTTC. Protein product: CASSSAQAPIGETQYF.

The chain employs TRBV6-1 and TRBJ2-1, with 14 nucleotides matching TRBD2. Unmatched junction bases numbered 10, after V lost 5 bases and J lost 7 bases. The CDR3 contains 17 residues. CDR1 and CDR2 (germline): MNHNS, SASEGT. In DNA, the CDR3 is TGTGCCAGCAGTCCACCGGGACTAGCGGGAGTAAGAAATGAGCAGTTCTTC. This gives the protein CASSPPGLAGVRNEQFF.

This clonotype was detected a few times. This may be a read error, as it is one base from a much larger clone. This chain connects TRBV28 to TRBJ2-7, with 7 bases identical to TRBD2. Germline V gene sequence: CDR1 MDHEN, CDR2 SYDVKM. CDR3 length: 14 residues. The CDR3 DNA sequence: TGTGCCAGCAGTTTAAGTCCTAGCGGTTACGAGCAGTGCTTC. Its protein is CASSLSPSGYEQCF.

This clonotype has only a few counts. The CDR3 region has the DNA TGCGCCAGCAGTGAGCCACAGGGACAGCTAAATGAAAAACTGTTTTTT. Protein product: CASSEPQGQLNEKLFF. J is TRBJ1-4 and V is TRBV10-2; 7 bases map to TRBD1. The CDR3 loop spans 16 amino acids. Germline values: CDR1 WSHSY, CDR2 SAAADI. V was pared by 2 bases and J by 5 bases, with 8 bases of the junction left unmatched.